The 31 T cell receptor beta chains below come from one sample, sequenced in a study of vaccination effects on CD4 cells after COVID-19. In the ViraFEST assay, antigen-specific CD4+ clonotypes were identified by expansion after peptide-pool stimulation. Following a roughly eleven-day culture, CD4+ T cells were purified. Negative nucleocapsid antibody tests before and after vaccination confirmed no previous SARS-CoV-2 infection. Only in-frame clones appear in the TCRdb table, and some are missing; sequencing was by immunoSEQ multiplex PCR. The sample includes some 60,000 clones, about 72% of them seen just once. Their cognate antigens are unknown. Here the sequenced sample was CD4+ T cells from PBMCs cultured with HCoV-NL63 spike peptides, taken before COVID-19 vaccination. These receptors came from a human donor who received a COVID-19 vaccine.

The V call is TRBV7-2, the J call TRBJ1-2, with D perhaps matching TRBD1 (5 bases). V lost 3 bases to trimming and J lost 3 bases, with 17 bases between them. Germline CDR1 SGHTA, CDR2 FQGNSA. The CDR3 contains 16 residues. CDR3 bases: TGTGCCAGCAGCTTTTCCGGGACCCCAGGAGACTATGGCTACACCTTC. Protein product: CASSFSGTPGDYGYTF.

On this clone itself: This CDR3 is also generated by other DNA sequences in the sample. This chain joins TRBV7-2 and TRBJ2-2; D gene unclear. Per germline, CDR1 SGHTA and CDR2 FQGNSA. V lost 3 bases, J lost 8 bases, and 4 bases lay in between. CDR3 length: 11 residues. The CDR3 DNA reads TGTGCCAGCAGCTTGAGGGGGGAGCTGTTTTTT. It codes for CASSLRGELFF.

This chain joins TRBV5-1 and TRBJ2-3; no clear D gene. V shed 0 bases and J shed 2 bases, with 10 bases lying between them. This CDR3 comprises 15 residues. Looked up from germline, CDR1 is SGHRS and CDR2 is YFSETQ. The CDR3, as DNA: TGCGCCAGCAGCTTGGTCCCCCCGGACACAGATACGCAGTATTTT. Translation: CASSLVPPDTDTQYF.

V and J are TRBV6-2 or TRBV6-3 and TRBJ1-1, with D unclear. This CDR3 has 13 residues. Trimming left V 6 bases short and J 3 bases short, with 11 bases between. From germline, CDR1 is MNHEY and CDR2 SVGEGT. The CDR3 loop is CASSAAQHTEAFF. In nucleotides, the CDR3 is TGTGCCAGCAGCGCAGCGCAACACACTGAAGCTTTCTTT.

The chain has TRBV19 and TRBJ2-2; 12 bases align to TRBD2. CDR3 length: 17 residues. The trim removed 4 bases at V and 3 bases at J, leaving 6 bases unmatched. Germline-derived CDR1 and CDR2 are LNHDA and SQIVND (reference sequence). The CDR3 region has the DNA TGTGCCAGTAGTAACTGGGGACTAGCGGGTTACACCGGGGAGCTGTTTTTT. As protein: CASSNWGLAGYTGELFF.

The CDR3 loop reads CASKDGTNTGELFF. Written as DNA, the CDR3 is TGTGCCAGCAAGGATGGGACCAACACCGGGGAGCTGTTTTTT. The chain has TRBV6-6 and TRBJ2-2; either TRBD1 or TRBD2 may fit D (5 bases each). Germline CDR1 and CDR2: MNHNY and SVGAGI (reference sequence). The CDR3 length is 14 residues. V lost 7 bases, J lost 2 bases, and 11 bases lay in between.

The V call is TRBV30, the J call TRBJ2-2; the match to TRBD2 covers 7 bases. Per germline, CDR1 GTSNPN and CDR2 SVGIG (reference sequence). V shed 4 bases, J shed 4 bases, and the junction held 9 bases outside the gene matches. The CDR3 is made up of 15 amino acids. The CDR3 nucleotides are TGTGCCTGGACCCCCCGGGGAGGGACCACCGGGGAGCTGTTTTTT. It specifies CAWTPRGGTTGELFF.

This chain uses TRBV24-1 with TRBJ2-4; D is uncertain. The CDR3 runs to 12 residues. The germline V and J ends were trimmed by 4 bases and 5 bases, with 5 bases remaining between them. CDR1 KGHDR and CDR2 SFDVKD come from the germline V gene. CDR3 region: CATSDPQNIQYF. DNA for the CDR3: TGTGCCACCAGTGACCCTCAAAACATTCAGTACTTC.

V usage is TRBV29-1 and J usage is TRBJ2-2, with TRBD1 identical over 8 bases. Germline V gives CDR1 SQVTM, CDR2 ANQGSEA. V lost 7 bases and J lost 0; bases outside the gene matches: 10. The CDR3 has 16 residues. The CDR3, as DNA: TGCAGCGCCTTCTACGGCAGGGGGCCGAACACCGGGGAGCTGTTTTTT. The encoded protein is CSAFYGRGPNTGELFF.

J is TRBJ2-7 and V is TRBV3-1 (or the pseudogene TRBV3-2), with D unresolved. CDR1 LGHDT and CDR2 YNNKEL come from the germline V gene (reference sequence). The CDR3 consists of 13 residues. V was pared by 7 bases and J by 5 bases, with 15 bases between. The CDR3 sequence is CASKKARVHEQYV. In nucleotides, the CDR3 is TGTGCCAGCAAGAAAGCCCGTGTCCACGAGCAGTACGTC.

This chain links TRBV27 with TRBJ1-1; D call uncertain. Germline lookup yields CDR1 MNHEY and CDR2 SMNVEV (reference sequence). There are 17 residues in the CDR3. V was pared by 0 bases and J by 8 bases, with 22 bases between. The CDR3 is CASSLSADGWAPGEAFF. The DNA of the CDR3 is TGTGCCAGCAGTTTATCGGCCGACGGATGGGCCCCGGGGGAAGCTTTCTTT.

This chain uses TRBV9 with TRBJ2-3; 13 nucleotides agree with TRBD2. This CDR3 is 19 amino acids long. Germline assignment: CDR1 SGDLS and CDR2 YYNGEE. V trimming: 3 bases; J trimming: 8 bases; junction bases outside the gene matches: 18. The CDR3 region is CASSATSGGATGTAGTQYF. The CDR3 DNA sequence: TGTGCCAGCAGCGCCACTAGCGGGGGGGCCACGGGGACGGCAGGTACGCAGTATTTT. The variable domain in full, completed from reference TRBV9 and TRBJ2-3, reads DSGVTQTPKHLITATGQRVTLRCSPRSGDLSVYWYQQSLDQGLQFLIQYYNGEERAKGNILERFSAQQFPDLHSELNLSSLELGDSALYFCASSATSGGATGTAGTQYFGPGTRLTVL.

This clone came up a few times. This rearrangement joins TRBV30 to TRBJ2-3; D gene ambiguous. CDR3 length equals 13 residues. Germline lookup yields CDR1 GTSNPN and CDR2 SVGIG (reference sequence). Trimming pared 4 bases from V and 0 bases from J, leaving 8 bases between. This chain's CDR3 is CAWMGSSTDTQYF. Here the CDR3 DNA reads TGTGCCTGGATGGGGTCTAGCACAGATACGCAGTATTTT.

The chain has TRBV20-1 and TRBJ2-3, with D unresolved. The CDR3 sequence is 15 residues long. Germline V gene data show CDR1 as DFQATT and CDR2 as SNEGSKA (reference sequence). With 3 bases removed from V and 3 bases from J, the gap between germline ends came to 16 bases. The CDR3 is CSASGSGRVTDTQYF. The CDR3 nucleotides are TGCAGTGCTAGTGGGTCTGGCCGGGTGACAGATACGCAGTATTTT.

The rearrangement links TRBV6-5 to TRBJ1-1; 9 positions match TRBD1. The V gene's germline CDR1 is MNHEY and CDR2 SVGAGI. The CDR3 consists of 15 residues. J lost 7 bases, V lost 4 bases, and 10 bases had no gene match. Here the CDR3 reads CASSSRAGQGIEAFF. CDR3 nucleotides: TGTGCCAGCAGTTCCCGGGCGGGACAGGGAATTGAAGCTTTCTTT.

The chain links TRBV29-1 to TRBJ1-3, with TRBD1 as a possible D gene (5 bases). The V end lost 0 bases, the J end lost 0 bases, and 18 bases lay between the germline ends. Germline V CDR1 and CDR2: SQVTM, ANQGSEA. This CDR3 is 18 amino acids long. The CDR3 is CSVEDLHGDSNSGNTIYF. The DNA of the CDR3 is TGCAGCGTTGAAGACTTACACGGCGACAGCAACTCTGGAAACACCATATATTTT.

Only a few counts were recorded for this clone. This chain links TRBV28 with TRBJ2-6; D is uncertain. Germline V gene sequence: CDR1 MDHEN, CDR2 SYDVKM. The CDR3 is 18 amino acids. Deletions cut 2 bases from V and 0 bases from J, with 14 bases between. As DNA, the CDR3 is TGTGCCAGCAGTTTACGGTATAACCCATCCTCTGGGGCCAACGTCCTGACTTTC. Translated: CASSLRYNPSSGANVLTF.

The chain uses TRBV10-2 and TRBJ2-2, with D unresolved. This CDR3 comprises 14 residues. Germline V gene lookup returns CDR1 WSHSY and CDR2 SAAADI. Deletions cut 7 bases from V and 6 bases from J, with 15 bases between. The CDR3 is CASTGVSGSGELFF. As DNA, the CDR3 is TGCGCCAGCACCGGAGTCTCGGGTTCCGGGGAGCTGTTTTTT.

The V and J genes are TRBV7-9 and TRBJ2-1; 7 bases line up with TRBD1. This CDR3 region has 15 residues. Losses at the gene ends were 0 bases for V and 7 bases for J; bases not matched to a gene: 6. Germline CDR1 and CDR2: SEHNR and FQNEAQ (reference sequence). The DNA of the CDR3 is TGTGCCAGCAGCTTAGCGGAGACAGGGTCGAATGAGCAGTTCTTC. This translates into CASSLAETGSNEQFF.

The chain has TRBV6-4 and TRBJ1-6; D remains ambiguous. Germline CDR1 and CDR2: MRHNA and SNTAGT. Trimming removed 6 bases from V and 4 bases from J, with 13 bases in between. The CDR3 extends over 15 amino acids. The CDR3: CASREDGRYNSPLHF. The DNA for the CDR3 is TGTGCCAGCAGAGAAGACGGGAGGTATAATTCACCCCTCCACTTT.

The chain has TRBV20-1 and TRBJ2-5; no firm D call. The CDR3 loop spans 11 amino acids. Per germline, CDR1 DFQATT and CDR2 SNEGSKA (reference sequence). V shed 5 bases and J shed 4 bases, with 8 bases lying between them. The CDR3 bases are TGCAGTGCTTTGGGCCGAGAGACCCAGTACTTC. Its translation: CSALGRETQYF.

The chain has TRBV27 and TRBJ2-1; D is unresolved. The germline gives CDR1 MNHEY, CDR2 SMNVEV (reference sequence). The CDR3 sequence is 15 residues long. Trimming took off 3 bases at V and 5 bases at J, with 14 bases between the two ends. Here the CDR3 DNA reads TGTGCCAGCAGTTTCAGGCCTATAGGCCACAATGAGCAGTTCTTC. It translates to CASSFRPIGHNEQFF.

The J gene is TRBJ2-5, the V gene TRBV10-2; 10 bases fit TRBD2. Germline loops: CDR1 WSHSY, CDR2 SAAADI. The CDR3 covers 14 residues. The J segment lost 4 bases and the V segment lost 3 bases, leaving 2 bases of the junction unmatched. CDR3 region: CASSDQRGGETQYF. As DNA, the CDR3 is TGCGCCAGCAGTGATCAGCGGGGGGGAGAGACCCAGTACTTC.

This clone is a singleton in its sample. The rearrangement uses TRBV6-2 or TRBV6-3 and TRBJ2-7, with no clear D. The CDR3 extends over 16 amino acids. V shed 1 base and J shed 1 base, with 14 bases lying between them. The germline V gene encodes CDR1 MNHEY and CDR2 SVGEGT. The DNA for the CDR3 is TGTGCCAGCAGTTACTTAGTCAGTCCATCTTCCTACGAGCAGTACGTC. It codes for CASSYLVSPSSYEQYV.

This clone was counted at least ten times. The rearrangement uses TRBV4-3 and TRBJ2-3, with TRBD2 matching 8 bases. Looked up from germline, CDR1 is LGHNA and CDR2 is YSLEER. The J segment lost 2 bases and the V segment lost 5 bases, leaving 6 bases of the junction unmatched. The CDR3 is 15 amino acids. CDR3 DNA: TGCGCCAGCAGCTACGGGGGGGGTAACACAGATACGCAGTATTTT. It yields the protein CASSYGGGNTDTQYF.

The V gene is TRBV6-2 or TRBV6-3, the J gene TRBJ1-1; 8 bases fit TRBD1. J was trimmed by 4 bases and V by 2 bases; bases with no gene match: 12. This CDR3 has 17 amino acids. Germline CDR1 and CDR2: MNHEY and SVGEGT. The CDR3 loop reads CASSYLSTGEEGTEAFF. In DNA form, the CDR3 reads TGTGCCAGCAGTTACCTATCGACAGGGGAGGAAGGCACTGAAGCTTTCTTT.

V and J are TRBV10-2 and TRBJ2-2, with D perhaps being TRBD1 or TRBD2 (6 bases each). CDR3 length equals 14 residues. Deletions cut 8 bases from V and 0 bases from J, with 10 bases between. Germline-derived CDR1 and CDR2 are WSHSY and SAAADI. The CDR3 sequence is CASGRDTNTGELFF. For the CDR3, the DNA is TGCGCCAGCGGGCGGGACACGAACACCGGGGAGCTGTTTTTT.

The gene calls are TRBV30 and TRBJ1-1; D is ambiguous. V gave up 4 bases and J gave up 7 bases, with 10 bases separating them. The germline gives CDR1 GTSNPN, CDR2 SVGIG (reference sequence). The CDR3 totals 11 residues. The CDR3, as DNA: TGTGCCTGGAACCGTGCGGGTGAAGCTTTCTTT. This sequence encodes CAWNRAGEAFF.

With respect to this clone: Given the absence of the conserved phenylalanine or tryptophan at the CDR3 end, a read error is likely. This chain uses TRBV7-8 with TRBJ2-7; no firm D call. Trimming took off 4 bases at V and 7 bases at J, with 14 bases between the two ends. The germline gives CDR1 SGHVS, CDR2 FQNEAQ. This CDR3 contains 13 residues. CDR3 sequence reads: CASSSALYGEQYI. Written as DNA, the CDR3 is TGTGCCAGCAGCTCGGCACTATATGGAGAGCAGTACATC.

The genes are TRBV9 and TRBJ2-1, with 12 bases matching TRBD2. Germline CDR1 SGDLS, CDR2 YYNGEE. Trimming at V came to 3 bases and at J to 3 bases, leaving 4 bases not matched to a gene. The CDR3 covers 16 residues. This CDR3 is CASSGTSGGIYNEQFF. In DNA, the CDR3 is TGTGCCAGCAGCGGTACTAGCGGGGGGATCTACAATGAGCAGTTCTTC.

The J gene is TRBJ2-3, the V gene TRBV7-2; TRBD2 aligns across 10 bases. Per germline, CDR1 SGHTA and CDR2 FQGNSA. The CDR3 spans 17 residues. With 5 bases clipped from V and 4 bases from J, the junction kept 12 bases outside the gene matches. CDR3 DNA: TGTGCCAGCAGCCCAACTCCTAGCGGGGGCTTGTCAGATACGCAGTATTTT. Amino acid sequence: CASSPTPSGGLSDTQYF.